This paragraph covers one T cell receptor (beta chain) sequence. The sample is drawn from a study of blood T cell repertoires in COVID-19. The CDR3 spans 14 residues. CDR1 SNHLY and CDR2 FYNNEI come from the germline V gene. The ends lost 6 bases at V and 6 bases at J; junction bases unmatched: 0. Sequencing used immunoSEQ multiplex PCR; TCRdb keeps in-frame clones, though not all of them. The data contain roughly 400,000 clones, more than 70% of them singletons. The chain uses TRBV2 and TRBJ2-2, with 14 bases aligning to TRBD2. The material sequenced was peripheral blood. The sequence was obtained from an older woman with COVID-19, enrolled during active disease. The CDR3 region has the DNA TGTGCCAGCAGGGGACTAGCGGGGGCCGGGGAGCTGTTTTTT. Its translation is CASRGLAGAGELFF.